This T cell receptor (beta chain) was identified in a study of PD-L1 blockade in urothelial cancer. Here immunoSEQ multiplex PCR was the method, and the copy in TCRdb shows in-frame clones only, minus some. The table has roughly 100,000 clones, less than 85% seen once; the top ten hold over 7.5%. Described time point: peripheral blood 6 weeks after treatment start. The sequences come from PBMCs, collected around atezolizumab (anti-PD-L1) treatment. The TCR originated in a man in his 70s with urothelial cancer.

The CDR3 coding sequence is TGTGCCAGCAGTCCGGGTAGAGAGATAAGCTCTGGGGCCAACGTCCTGACTTTC. Protein product: CASSPGREISSGANVLTF. This sequence joins TRBV2 and TRBJ2-6; the D is unclear. Trimming took off 5 bases at V and 0 bases at J, with 17 bases between the two ends. From germline, CDR1 is SNHLY and CDR2 FYNNEI. CDR3 length: 18 residues.